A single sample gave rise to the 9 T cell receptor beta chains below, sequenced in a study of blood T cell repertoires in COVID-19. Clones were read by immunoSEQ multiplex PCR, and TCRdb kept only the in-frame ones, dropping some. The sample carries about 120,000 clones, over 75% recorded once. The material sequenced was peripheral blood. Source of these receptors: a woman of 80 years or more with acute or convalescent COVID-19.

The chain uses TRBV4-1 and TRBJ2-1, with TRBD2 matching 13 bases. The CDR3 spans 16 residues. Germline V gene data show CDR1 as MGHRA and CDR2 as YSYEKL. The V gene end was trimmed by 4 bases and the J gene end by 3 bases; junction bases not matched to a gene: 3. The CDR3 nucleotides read TGCGCCAGCAGCCCGGGGACTAGCGGGGTCTACAATGAGCAGTTCTTC. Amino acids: CASSPGTSGVYNEQFF.

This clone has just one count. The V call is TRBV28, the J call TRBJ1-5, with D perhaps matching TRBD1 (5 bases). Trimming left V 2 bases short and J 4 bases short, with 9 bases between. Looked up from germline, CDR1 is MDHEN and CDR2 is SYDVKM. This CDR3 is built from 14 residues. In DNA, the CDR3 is TGTGCCAGCAGTTTAGCAGGGCGAAATCAGCCCCAGCATTTT. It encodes CASSLAGRNQPQHF. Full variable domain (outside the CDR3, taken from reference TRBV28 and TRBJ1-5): DVKVTQSSRYLVKRTGEKVFLECVQDMDHENMFWYRQDPGLGLRLIYFSYDVKMKEKGDIPEGYSVSREKKERFSLILESASTNQTSMYLCASSLAGRNQPQHFGDGTRLSIL.

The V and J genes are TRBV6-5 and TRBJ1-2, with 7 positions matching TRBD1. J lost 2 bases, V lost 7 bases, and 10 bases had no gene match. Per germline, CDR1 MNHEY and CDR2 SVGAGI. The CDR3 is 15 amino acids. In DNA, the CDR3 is TGTGCCAGCAACCCGACCGGGACAGCGAACTATGGCTACACCTTC. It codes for CASNPTGTANYGYTF.

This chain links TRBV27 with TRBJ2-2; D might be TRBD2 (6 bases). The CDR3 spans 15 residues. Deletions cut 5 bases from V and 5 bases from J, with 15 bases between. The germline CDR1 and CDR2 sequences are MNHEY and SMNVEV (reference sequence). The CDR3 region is CASSQLGRETGELFF. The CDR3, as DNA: TGTGCCAGCAGTCAATTAGGGCGGGAAACCGGGGAGCTGTTTTTT.

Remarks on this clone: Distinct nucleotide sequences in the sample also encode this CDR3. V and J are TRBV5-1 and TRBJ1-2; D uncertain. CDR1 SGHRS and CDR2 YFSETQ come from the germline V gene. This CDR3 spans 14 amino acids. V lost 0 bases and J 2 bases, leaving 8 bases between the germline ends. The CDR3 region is CASSLATANYGYTF. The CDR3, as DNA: TGCGCCAGCAGCTTGGCCACAGCCAACTATGGCTACACCTTC. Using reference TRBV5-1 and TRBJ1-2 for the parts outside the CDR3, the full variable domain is KAGVTQTPRYLIKTRGQQVTLSCSPISGHRSVSWYQQTPGQGLQFLFEYFSETQRNKGNFPGRFSGRQFSNSRSEMNVSTLELGDSALYLCASSLATANYGYTFGSGTRLTVV.

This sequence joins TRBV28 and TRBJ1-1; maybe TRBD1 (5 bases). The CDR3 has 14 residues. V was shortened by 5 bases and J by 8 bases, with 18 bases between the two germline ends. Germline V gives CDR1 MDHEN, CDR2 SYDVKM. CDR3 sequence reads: CASSTTGGVGEAFF. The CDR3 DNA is TGTGCCAGCAGTACAACGGGGGGGGTCGGAGAAGCTTTCTTT.

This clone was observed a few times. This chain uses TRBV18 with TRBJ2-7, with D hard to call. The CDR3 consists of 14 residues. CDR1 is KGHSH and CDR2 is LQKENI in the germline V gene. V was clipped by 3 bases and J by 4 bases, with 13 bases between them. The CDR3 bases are TGTGCCAGCTCACCGGGCACCAGAACGTACGAGCAGTACTTC. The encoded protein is CASSPGTRTYEQYF.

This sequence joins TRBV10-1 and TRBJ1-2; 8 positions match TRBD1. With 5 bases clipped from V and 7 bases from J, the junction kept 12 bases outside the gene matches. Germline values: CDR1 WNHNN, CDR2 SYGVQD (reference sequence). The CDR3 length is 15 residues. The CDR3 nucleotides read TGCGCCAGCAGTCCTCGGACAGGGCAGACCAGTGGCTACACCTTC. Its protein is CASSPRTGQTSGYTF.

The CDR3 DNA reads TGTGCCAGTACCCCCAGGGGGCAGGGCAATCAGCCCCAGCATTTT. Amino acids: CASTPRGQGNQPQHF. This chain joins TRBV19 and TRBJ1-5; TRBD1 aligns across 8 bases. Germline V lookup: CDR1 LNHDA, CDR2 SQIVND (reference sequence). The J segment lost 2 bases and the V segment lost 7 bases, leaving 7 bases of the junction unmatched. The CDR3 consists of 15 residues.